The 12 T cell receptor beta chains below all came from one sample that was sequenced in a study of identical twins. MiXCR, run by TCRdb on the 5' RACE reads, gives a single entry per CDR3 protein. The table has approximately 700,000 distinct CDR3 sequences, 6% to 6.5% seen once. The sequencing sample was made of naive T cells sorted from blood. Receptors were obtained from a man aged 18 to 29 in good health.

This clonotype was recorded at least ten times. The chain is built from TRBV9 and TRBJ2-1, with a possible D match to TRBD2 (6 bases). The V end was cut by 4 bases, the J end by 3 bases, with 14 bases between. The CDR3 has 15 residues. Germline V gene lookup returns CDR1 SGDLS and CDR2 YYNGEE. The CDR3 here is CASSRRGGNYNEQFF. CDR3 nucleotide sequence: TGTGCCAGCAGCCGGAGGGGCGGAAACTACAATGAGCAGTTCTTC.

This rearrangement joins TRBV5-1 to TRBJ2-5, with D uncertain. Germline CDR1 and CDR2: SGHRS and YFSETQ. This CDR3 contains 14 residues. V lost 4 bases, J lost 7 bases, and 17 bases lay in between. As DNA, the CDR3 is TGCGCCAGCAGCGAGATAGACCTTCACGGGACCCAGTACTTC. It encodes CASSEIDLHGTQYF.

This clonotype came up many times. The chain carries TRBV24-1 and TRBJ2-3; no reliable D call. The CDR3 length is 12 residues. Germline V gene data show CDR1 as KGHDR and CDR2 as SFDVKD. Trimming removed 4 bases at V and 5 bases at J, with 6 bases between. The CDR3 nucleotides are TGTGCCACCAGTGACTCAATAGATACGCAGTATTTT. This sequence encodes CATSDSIDTQYF.

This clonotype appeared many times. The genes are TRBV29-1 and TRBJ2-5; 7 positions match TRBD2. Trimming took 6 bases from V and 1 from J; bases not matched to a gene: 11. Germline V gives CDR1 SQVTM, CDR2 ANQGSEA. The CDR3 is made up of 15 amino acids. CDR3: CSVGGYGRPQETQYF. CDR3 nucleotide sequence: TGCAGCGTCGGAGGGTACGGGAGGCCCCAAGAGACCCAGTACTTC.

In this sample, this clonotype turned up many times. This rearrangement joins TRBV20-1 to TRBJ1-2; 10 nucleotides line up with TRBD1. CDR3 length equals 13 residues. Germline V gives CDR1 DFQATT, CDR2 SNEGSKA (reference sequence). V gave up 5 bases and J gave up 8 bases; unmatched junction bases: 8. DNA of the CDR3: TGCAGTGCTGCCCGACAGGGGGCTAGGGGCTACACCTTC. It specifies CSAARQGARGYTF.

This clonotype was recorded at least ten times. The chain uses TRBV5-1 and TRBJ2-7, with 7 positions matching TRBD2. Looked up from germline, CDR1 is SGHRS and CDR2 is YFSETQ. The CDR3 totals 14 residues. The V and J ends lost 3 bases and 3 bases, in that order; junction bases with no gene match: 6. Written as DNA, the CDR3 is TGCGCCAGCAGCTCTACGAGCGGGAACTACGAGCAGTACTTC. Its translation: CASSSTSGNYEQYF.

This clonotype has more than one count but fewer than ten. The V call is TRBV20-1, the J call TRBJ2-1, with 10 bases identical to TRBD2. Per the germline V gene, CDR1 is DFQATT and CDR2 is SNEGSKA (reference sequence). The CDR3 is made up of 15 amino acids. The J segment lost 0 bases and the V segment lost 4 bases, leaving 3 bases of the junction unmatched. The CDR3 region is CSAIASGSSYNEQFF. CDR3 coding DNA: TGCAGTGCTATCGCTAGCGGGAGCTCCTACAATGAGCAGTTCTTC.

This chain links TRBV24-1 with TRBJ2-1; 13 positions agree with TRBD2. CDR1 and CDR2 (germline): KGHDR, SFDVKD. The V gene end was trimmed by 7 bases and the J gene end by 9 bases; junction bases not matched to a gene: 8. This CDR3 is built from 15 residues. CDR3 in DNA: TGTGCCACCAGCCCCGGGACTAGCGGGATAGGTGAGCAGTTCTTC. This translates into CATSPGTSGIGEQFF.

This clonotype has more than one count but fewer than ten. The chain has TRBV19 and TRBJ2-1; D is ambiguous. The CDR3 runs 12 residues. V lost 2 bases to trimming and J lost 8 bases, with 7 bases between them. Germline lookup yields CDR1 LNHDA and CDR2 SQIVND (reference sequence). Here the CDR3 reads CASSISPYEQFF. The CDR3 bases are TGTGCCAGTAGTATATCCCCATATGAGCAGTTCTTC.

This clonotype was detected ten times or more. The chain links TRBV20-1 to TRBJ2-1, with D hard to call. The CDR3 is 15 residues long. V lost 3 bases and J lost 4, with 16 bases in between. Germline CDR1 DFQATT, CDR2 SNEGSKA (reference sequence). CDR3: CSARAGRAEYNEQFF. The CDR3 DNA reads TGCAGTGCTAGGGCAGGTAGGGCGGAATACAATGAGCAGTTCTTC.

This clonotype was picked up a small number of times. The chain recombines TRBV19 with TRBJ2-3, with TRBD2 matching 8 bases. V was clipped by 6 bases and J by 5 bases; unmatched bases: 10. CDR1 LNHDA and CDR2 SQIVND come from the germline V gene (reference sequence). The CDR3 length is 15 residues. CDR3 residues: CASSPGAGGGDTQYF. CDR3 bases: TGTGCCAGTAGCCCCGGGGCGGGAGGCGGAGATACGCAGTATTTT.

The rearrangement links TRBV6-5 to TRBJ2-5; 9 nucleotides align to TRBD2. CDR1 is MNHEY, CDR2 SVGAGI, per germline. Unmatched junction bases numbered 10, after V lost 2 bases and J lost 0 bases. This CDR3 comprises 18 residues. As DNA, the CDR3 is TGTGCCAGCAGTTACGGTCCCGCGGGAGGGCCCGACCAAGAGACCCAGTACTTC. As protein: CASSYGPAGGPDQETQYF.